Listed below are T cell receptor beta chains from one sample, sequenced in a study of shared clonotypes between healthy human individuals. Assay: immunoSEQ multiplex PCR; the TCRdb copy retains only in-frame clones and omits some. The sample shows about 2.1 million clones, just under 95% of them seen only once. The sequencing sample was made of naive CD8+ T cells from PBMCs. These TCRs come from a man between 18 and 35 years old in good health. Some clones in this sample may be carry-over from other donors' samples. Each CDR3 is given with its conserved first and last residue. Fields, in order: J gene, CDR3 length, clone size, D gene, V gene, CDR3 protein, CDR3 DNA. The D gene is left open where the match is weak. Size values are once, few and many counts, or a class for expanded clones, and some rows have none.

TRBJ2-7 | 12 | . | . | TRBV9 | CASSPPSYEQYF | TGTGCCAGCAGCCCCCCCTCTTACGAGCAGTACTTC
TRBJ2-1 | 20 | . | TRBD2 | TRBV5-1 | CASSLNILGLSGSSHNEQFF | TGCGCCAGCAGCTTGAATATCTTAGGGTTGAGCGGGAGCAGCCACAATGAGCAGTTCTTC
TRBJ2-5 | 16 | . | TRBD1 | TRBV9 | CASSPPGTGFQETQYF | TGTGCCAGCAGCCCCCCCGGGACAGGGTTCCAAGAGACCCAGTACTTC
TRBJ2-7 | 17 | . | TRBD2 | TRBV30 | CAWSVTGGPIYLPEQYF | TGTGCCTGGAGTGTAACGGGAGGCCCCATTTACCTCCCCGAGCAGTACTTC
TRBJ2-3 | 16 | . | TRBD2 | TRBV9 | CASSVGGGARTDTQYF | TGTGCCAGCAGCGTAGGCGGGGGGGCTAGGACAGATACGCAGTATTTT
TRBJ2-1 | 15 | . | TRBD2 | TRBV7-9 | CASSARTSSYNEQFF | TGTGCCAGCAGCGCCAGGACTAGCAGCTACAATGAGCAGTTCTTC
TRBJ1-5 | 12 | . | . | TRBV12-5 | CASAYSNQPQHF | TGTGCTAGTGCCTATAGCAATCAGCCCCAGCATTTT
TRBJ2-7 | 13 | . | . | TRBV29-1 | CSTRVTGGGEQYF | TGCAGCACCCGAGTCACGGGTGGAGGCGAGCAGTACTTC
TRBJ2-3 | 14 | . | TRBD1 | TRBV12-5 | CASAGTGRADTQYF | TGTGCTAGTGCCGGGACAGGGCGGGCAGATACGCAGTATTTT
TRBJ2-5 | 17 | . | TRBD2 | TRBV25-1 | CASRGAIGREGRETQYF | TGTGCCAGCCGGGGGGCCATAGGGCGGGAGGGCCGCGAGACCCAGTACTTC
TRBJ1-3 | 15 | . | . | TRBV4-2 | CASSQDKQGGNTIYF | TGTGCCAGCAGCCAAGATAAACAAGGAGGAAACACCATATATTTT
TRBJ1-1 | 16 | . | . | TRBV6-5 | CASSYSRTGSNTEAFF | TGTGCCAGCAGTTACTCGCGAACAGGGTCGAACACTGAAGCTTTCTTT
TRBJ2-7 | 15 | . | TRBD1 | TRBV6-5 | CASSYSQGASYEQYF | TGTGCCAGCAGTTACTCACAGGGGGCCTCCTACGAGCAGTACTTC
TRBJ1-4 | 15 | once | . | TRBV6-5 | CASSLLGQANEKLFF | TGTGCCAGCAGTCTACTGGGACAAGCTAATGAAAAACTGTTTTTT
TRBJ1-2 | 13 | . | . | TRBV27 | CASSFSKGYGYTF | TGTGCCAGCAGTTTTTCGAAGGGGTATGGCTACACCTTC
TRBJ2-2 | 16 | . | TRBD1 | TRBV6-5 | CASSYTRDRGAGELFF | TGTGCCAGCAGTTACACTAGGGACAGGGGAGCCGGGGAGCTGTTTTTT
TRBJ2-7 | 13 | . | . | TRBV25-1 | CASEQSRGNEQYF | TGTGCCAGCGAACAGTCACGGGGAAACGAGCAGTACTTC
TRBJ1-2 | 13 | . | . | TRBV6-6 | CASSFTSGQGYTF | TGTGCCAGCAGTTTTACGTCGGGTCAGGGCTACACCTTC
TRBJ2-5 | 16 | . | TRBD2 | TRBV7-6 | CASSLLAGVPQETQYF | TGTGCCAGCAGCTTGTTAGCGGGAGTCCCCCAAGAGACCCAGTACTTC
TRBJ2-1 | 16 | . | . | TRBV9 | CASSVVNGGNYNEQFF | TGTGCCAGCAGCGTAGTGAACGGGGGAAACTACAATGAGCAGTTCTTC
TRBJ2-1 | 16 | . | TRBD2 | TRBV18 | CASSPSGLAAYNEQFF | TGTGCCAGCTCACCCTCTGGACTAGCGGCTTACAATGAGCAGTTCTTC
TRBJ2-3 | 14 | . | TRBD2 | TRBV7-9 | CATQTSGNPDTQYF | TGTGCCACCCAGACTAGCGGGAACCCAGATACGCAGTATTTT
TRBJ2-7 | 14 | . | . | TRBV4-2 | CASSQDGRPYEQYF | TGTGCCAGCAGCCAAGATGGCAGACCCTACGAGCAGTACTTC
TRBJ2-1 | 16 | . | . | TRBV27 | CASSLQGGSSYNEQFF | TGTGCCAGCAGCCTACAGGGAGGGTCCTCCTACAATGAGCAGTTCTTC
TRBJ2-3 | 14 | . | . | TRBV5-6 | CASSFWGRTDTQYF | TGTGCCAGCAGCTTCTGGGGGAGGACAGATACGCAGTATTTT
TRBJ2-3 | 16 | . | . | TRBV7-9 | CASSLAIGQLTDTQYF | TGTGCCAGCAGCTTAGCGATTGGTCAGCTTACAGATACGCAGTATTTT
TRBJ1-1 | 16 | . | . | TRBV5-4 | CASSLGPTGASTEAFF | TGTGCCAGCAGCTTGGGGCCTACGGGGGCGAGCACTGAAGCTTTCTTT
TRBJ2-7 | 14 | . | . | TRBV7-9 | CASRSGLDPYEQYF | TGTGCCAGCAGGTCAGGACTCGACCCCTACGAGCAGTACTTC
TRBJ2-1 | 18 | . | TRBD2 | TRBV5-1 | CASSLSALGGGTYNEQFF | TGCGCCAGCAGCTTGTCGGCTTTGGGGGGAGGGACCTACAATGAGCAGTTCTTC
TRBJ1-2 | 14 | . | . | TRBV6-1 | CASSGTSFVVAYTF | TGTGCCAGCAGTGGAACGTCCTTCGTGGTTGCCTACACCTTC
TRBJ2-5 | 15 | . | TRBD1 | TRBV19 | CASSIGTGVYETQYF | TGTGCCAGTAGTATTGGGACAGGGGTTTACGAGACCCAGTACTTC
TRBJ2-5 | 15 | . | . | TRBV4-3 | CASSQDKALWETQYF | TGCGCCAGCAGCCAAGATAAGGCGTTGTGGGAGACCCAGTACTTC
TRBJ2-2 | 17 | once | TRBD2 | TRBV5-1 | CASSPDLAGGPAGELFF | TGCGCCAGCAGCCCGGATCTAGCGGGAGGGCCGGCCGGGGAGCTGTTTTTT
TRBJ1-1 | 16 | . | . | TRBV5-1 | CASSLGARVGETEAFF | TGCGCCAGCAGCTTAGGGGCTCGGGTTGGGGAAACTGAAGCTTTCTTT
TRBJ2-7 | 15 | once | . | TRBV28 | CASSPPYIGSYEQYF | TGTGCCAGCAGCCCCCCATATATTGGCTCCTACGAGCAGTACTTC
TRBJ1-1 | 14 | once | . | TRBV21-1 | CASSNTTYPERAFF | TGTGCCAGCAGCAATACAACTTATCCCGAAAGGGCTTTCTTT
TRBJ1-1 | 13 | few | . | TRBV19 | CASSYRPNTEAFF | TGTGCCAGTAGTTATCGACCGAACACTGAAGCTTTCTTT
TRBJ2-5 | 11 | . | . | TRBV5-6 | CASSFRETQYF | TGTGCCAGCAGCTTTCGGGAGACCCAGTACTTC
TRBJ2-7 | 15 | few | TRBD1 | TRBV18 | CASSTTGTLLEEQYF | TGTGCCAGCTCAACGACAGGGACCCTCCTGGAGGAGCAGTACTTC
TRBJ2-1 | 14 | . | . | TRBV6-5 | CASSLGAGRNEQFF | TGTGCCAGCAGCCTGGGGGCCGGACGTAATGAGCAGTTCTTC
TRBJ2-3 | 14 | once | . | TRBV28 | CASSLGTPPDTQYF | TGTGCCAGCAGTTTAGGGACCCCCCCAGATACGCAGTATTTT
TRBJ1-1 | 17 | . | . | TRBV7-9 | CASSPLGRVHWNTEAFF | TGTGCCAGCAGCCCCTTAGGTAGGGTCCACTGGAACACTGAAGCTTTCTTT